This TCR beta chain was captured in a study of CD8 T cells in ankylosing spondylitis. Each CDR3 protein is one row after TCRdb ran MiXCR on the 5' RACE reads. The data show hundreds of thousands of distinct CDR3 sequences, roughly 26% seen once. CDR1 and CDR2 (germline): MNHNS, SASEGT. Trimming left V 6 bases short and J 6 bases short, with 14 bases between. The CDR3 consists of 13 residues. This clonotype was counted ten times or more. This receptor was obtained from a male donor with ankylosing spondylitis or in good health (not recorded which). The rearrangement joins TRBV6-1 to TRBJ1-2, with a possible D match to TRBD1 (5 bases). Sequencing input: blood, either unsorted or a sorted T cell fraction (not recorded which). The CDR3 here is CASSLGPSDGYTF. The CDR3, as DNA: TGTGCCAGCAGCTTGGGACCTTCGGATGGCTACACCTTC.